One and the same sample provided the 12 T cell receptor beta chains below, sequenced in a study of T cell repertoires in cytomegalovirus infection. These receptors have no identified antigens. Via MiXCR, TCRdb re-called the reads, giving one row per CDR3 protein. The table has approximately 76,000 distinct CDR3 sequences, around 40% seen once. The specimen comprised CD8+ T cells from cultured PBMCs, sampled from culture after CMV antigen stimulation. Source of these receptors: a human donor in good health (CMV status not recorded). Some clones in this sample may be carry-over from other donors' samples.

J is TRBJ1-2 and V is TRBV19, with a tentative D call TRBD1 (6 bases). The germline V gene has CDR1 LNHDA and CDR2 SQIVND (reference sequence). V lost 4 bases, J lost 3 bases, and 12 bases lay in between. The CDR3 is made up of 14 amino acids. DNA of the CDR3: TGTGCCAGTAGTACGGACAGTCCAGACTATGGCTACACCTTC. Its translation is CASSTDSPDYGYTF.

In its sample, this clonotype was seen a few times. This rearrangement joins TRBV4-2 to TRBJ2-3; the D gene is possibly TRBD2 (6 bases). Germline V CDR1 and CDR2: LGHNA, YNFKEQ. The germline V and J ends were trimmed by 1 base and 2 bases, with 7 bases remaining between them. The CDR3 is made up of 14 amino acids. The CDR3 DNA reads as TGTGCCAGCAGCCAAGCGGGGGACACAGATACGCAGTATTTT. Its translation is CASSQAGDTDTQYF.

This sequence joins TRBV4-1 and TRBJ2-7, with a tentative D call TRBD2 (6 bases). This CDR3 is 13 amino acids long. Trimming cost V 1 base and J 6 bases, with 10 bases left between them. The germline V gene has CDR1 MGHRA and CDR2 YSYEKL. CDR3 in DNA: TGCGCCAGCAGCCAAGTTGGGGGGATCGAGCAGTACTTC. The encoded protein is CASSQVGGIEQYF.

This clonotype came up a few times. The CDR3 region has the DNA TGTGCCAGCAGTTTATCAAGGGTACCAGATACGCAGTATTTT. Translated, it gives CASSLSRVPDTQYF. The gene calls are TRBV27 and TRBJ2-3; D is ambiguous. CDR1 and CDR2 from the germline V gene are MNHEY and SMNVEV (reference sequence). Trimming removed 0 bases from V and 4 bases from J, with 8 bases in between. This CDR3 comprises 14 residues.

This chain links TRBV6-5 with TRBJ1-1; a possible D gene is TRBD1 (6 bases). Trimming took off 5 bases at V and 6 bases at J, with 25 bases between the two ends. The CDR3 is made up of 17 amino acids. Looked up from germline, CDR1 is MNHEY and CDR2 is SVGAGI. Here the CDR3 DNA reads TGTGCCAGCAGTCTAACCGCAGGGGCCGCGGGTGGATCTGAAGCTTTCTTT. It codes for CASSLTAGAAGGSEAFF.

This clonotype was observed a few times. The rearrangement links TRBV4-3 to TRBJ1-1; 7 bases map to TRBD1. The CDR3 consists of 14 residues. V was pared by 2 bases and J by 1 base, with 1 base of the junction left unmatched. Germline lookup yields CDR1 LGHNA and CDR2 YSLEER. The CDR3, as DNA: TGCGCCAGCAGCCAATACAGGGGGAACACTGAAGCTTTCTTT. Translated: CASSQYRGNTEAFF.

This rearrangement joins TRBV5-4 to TRBJ1-2, with 7 bases matching TRBD1. J gave up 3 bases and V 3 bases, and 14 bases lay outside the gene matches. In germline, CDR1 is SGHNT, CDR2 YYREEE (reference sequence). This CDR3 has 17 residues. The CDR3, as DNA: TGTGCCAGCAGCTCGGTTACAAACAGGGGTATGGACTATGGCTACACCTTC. This codes for CASSSVTNRGMDYGYTF.

This clonotype was seen a few times. The chain has TRBV27 and TRBJ2-3; 7 bases map to TRBD1. CDR1 is MNHEY, CDR2 SMNVEV, per germline (reference sequence). The CDR3 is 14 residues long. Germline trimming cut 2 bases from V and 1 base from J; bases unmatched to any gene: 0. The CDR3 reads CASSLGQGTDTQYF. In DNA, the CDR3 is TGTGCCAGCAGTTTAGGACAGGGCACAGATACGCAGTATTTT.

The chain couples TRBV5-6 to TRBJ2-1; weak D call: TRBD1 (5 bases). V was shortened by 4 bases and J by 7 bases, with 18 bases between the two germline ends. CDR1 is SGHDT and CDR2 is YYEEEE in the germline V gene. The CDR3 contains 15 residues. The CDR3 spells CASSPKLQGMNEQFF. The CDR3 DNA reads as TGTGCCAGCAGCCCCAAACTCCAGGGTATGAATGAGCAGTTCTTC.

Ten or more counts support this clonotype. J is TRBJ2-5 and V is TRBV7-6, with D unclear. V was cut by 6 bases and J by 3 bases, with 20 bases left in between. Germline CDR1 reads SGHVS; CDR2 reads FNYEAQ. This CDR3 region has 16 residues. As DNA, the CDR3 is TGTGCCAGCAGTCGCTTTCGTGAAGGGTGGGAAGAGACCCAGTACTTC. Residues: CASSRFREGWEETQYF.

The rearrangement joins TRBV2 to TRBJ2-7; D might be TRBD2 (5 bases). Trimming pared 8 bases from V and 7 bases from J, leaving 15 bases between. The CDR3 length is 12 residues. Looked up from germline, CDR1 is SNHLY and CDR2 is FYNNEI. This CDR3 reads CASPPRGLEQYF. The CDR3 DNA reads TGTGCCAGCCCCCCCCGGGGTTTAGAGCAGTACTTC.

V is TRBV10-3 and J is TRBJ2-7; 10 bases map to TRBD2. The CDR3 spans 15 residues. Trimming at V came to 4 bases and at J to 4 bases, leaving 7 bases not matched to a gene. The germline V gene has CDR1 ENHRY and CDR2 SYGVKD. The CDR3 here is CAISGSGGAQYEQYF. The CDR3 coding sequence is TGTGCCATCAGTGGAAGCGGGGGGGCCCAGTACGAGCAGTACTTC.